This T cell receptor beta chain was captured in a study of blood T cell repertoires in COVID-19. Sequenced by immunoSEQ multiplex PCR; TCRdb stores in-frame clones only, minus some. The sample lists around 120,000 clones, more than 90% occurring once. The CDR3 loop spans 18 amino acids. V lost 6 bases and J 0 bases, leaving 20 bases between the germline ends. Germline V gene data show CDR1 as LNHDA and CDR2 as SQIVND (reference sequence). The sample comprised peripheral blood. This clonotype originated in a man in his sixties with COVID-19, enrolled during active disease. The rearrangement joins TRBV19 to TRBJ1-4, with TRBD1 as a possible D gene (5 bases). CDR3 nucleotides: TGTGCCAGTAGCTTCGACAGTTACACTATTGCAACTAATGAAAAACTGTTTTTT. It specifies CASSFDSYTIATNEKLFF.